A selection of T cell receptor beta chains follows, all from one sample in a study of identical twins. TCRdb reprocessed the 5' RACE reads with MiXCR, giving one entry per CDR3 protein. The repertoire includes hundreds of thousands of distinct CDR3 sequences, 15% to 20% of them detected once, and 10% to 15% sits in the top ten. These sequences were also reported in another study, on T cells expressing NK-cell markers.

What was sequenced was PBMCs. The receptors here all came from a woman aged 18-29 years in good health. Both conserved end residues are part of each CDR3. D genes are given only for firm matches. Size is omitted from some rows. Given values are once, few, many or a class for expanded clones.

J: TRBJ1-2; D: .; size: few; V: TRBV6-1; DNA: TGTGCCAGCAGTCGGGCGGGGGTTTCTAACTATGGCTACACCTTC; CDR3: CASSRAGVSNYGYTF
J: TRBJ1-2; D: TRBD1; size: .; V: TRBV20-1; DNA: TGCAGTGCTTACCTACAGGGGGTCTATGGCTACACCTTC; CDR3: CSAYLQGVYGYTF
J: TRBJ1-2; D: TRBD1; size: .; V: TRBV7-9; DNA: TGTGCCAGCAGCTTGCTGGGACAGGGGAACTATGGCTACACCTTC; CDR3: CASSLLGQGNYGYTF
J: TRBJ2-1; D: TRBD1; size: few; V: TRBV7-2; DNA: TGTGCCAGCAGCTTAGGGACAGGGTGGGCTGAGCAGTTCTTC; CDR3: CASSLGTGWAEQFF
J: TRBJ1-4; D: .; size: few; V: TRBV7-9; DNA: TGTGCCAGCAGCTCGGGTGGTAATGAAAAACTGTTTTTT; CDR3: CASSSGGNEKLFF
J: TRBJ2-5; D: .; size: .; V: TRBV29-1; DNA: TGCAGCGTTGAAAGGCTTGGGACGGGGGAGACCCAGTACTTC; CDR3: CSVERLGTGETQYF
J: TRBJ1-2; D: TRBD1; size: .; V: TRBV19; DNA: TGTGCCAGTAGAACGGGACAGGGAGTCTATGGCTACACCTTC; CDR3: CASRTGQGVYGYTF
J: TRBJ2-3; D: .; size: .; V: TRBV6-2/TRBV6-3; DNA: TGTGCCAGCACCAAACCCCCGGGCACAGATACGCAGTATTTT; CDR3: CASTKPPGTDTQYF
J: TRBJ2-5; D: TRBD2; size: .; V: TRBV20-1; DNA: TGCAGTGCTAGTGGGGGGGACCAAGAGACCCAGTACTTC; CDR3: CSASGGDQETQYF
J: TRBJ1-1; D: .; size: .; V: TRBV6-1; DNA: TGTGCCACCCGGGACACCTTGGAGACTGAAGCTTTCTTT; CDR3: CATRDTLETEAFF
J: TRBJ2-3; D: .; size: .; V: TRBV6-1; DNA: TGTGCCAGCAGGACTGGTTTCGCGGGGCGCACAGATACGCAGTATTTT; CDR3: CASRTGFAGRTDTQYF
J: TRBJ2-3; D: TRBD2; size: .; V: TRBV20-1; DNA: TGCAGTGCTGAACTAGCGGGGGGGCGTAATACGCAGTATTTT; CDR3: CSAELAGGRNTQYF
J: TRBJ2-6; D: TRBD1; size: .; V: TRBV10-3; DNA: TGTGCCATCAGTGACCTAGACAGGGGAACTGGGGCCAACGTCCTGACTTTC; CDR3: CAISDLDRGTGANVLTF
J: TRBJ2-7; D: TRBD1; size: few; V: TRBV28; DNA: TGTGCCAGCAGTACCAGACAGGGTGTGTACTTC; CDR3: CASSTRQGVYF
J: TRBJ2-3; D: .; size: .; V: TRBV20-1; DNA: TGCAGTGCTAGGTTACCCGGGGCCACAGATACGCAGTATTTT; CDR3: CSARLPGATDTQYF
J: TRBJ1-1; D: .; size: few; V: TRBV20-1; DNA: TGCAGTGCTAGGGTGGGGGGACCATCGAACACTGAAGCTTTCTTT; CDR3: CSARVGGPSNTEAFF
J: TRBJ2-5; D: .; size: .; V: TRBV20-1; DNA: TGCAGTGCTAGAGACTCCGGGGGCCCGGGAGAGACCCAGTACTTC; CDR3: CSARDSGGPGETQYF
J: TRBJ2-7; D: TRBD2; size: .; V: TRBV20-1; DNA: TGCAGTGCTAGAGGGACTAGCGGGAGCCCCATCTACGAGCAGTACTTC; CDR3: CSARGTSGSPIYEQYF
J: TRBJ1-3; D: .; size: .; V: TRBV20-1; DNA: TGCAGTGCTAGCGGCCCGGGGGATCGAAACACCATATATTTT; CDR3: CSASGPGDRNTIYF
J: TRBJ2-4; D: TRBD1; size: few; V: TRBV29-1; DNA: TGCAGCGTCGTACCCGGGACAGGGGCCAAAAACATTCAGTACTTC; CDR3: CSVVPGTGAKNIQYF
J: TRBJ1-2; D: TRBD1; size: few; V: TRBV5-1; DNA: TGCGCCAGCAGCTCACCGACGGGACAGGGACGTTATGGCTACACCTTC; CDR3: CASSSPTGQGRYGYTF
J: TRBJ2-3; D: .; size: .; V: TRBV20-1; DNA: TGCAGTGCCCCCCGGCGGGCTGCAGATACGCAGTATTTT; CDR3: CSAPRRAADTQYF
J: TRBJ2-3; D: .; size: many; V: TRBV12-3/TRBV12-4; DNA: TGTGCCAGCAGTTTCGACCGAGATACGCAGTATTTT; CDR3: CASSFDRDTQYF
J: TRBJ2-5; D: TRBD2; size: few; V: TRBV12-3/TRBV12-4; DNA: TGTGCCAGCAATACTCCTAGCGGGGGGCAAGAGACCCAGTACTTC; CDR3: CASNTPSGGQETQYF
J: TRBJ2-1; D: .; size: few; V: TRBV5-1; DNA: TGCGCCAGCAGCTTCTCTCCGAGGGACTACAATGAGCAGTTCTTC; CDR3: CASSFSPRDYNEQFF
J: TRBJ1-1; D: .; size: few; V: TRBV6-1; DNA: TGTGCCAGCAGTACCGGGGGAACTGAAGCTTTCTTT; CDR3: CASSTGGTEAFF
J: TRBJ2-5; D: TRBD2; size: .; V: TRBV5-5; DNA: TGTGCCAGCAGCTTTGTGGCTAGCGGGTGGGAGACCCAGTACTTC; CDR3: CASSFVASGWETQYF
J: TRBJ2-2; D: .; size: .; V: TRBV28; DNA: TGTGCCAGCAGTTTATCTCCCGTTTGGCCCGGGGAGCTGTTTTTT; CDR3: CASSLSPVWPGELFF
J: TRBJ2-7; D: .; size: .; V: TRBV18; DNA: TGTGCCAGCTCACCAAACTCCGCTACGGAGTACTTC; CDR3: CASSPNSATEYF
J: TRBJ1-1; D: .; size: few; V: TRBV5-1; DNA: TGCGCCAGCAGCTTTTCCAGGTCTGAAGCTTTCTTT; CDR3: CASSFSRSEAFF
J: TRBJ2-1; D: .; size: .; V: TRBV20-1; DNA: TGCAGTGCGCGGCGGATGGAGGGTTGGTTCTTC; CDR3: CSARRMEGWFF
J: TRBJ1-1; D: .; size: .; V: TRBV20-1; DNA: TGCAGTGCTAGAGATCAGATGACGGGCCACACTGAAGCTTTCTTT; CDR3: CSARDQMTGHTEAFF
J: TRBJ2-7; D: TRBD1; size: few; V: TRBV5-1; DNA: TGCGCCAGCAGCCCGGGACAGGGGGCGGACGAGCAGTACTTC; CDR3: CASSPGQGADEQYF
J: TRBJ2-7; D: .; size: medium-sized; V: TRBV5-6; DNA: TGTGCCAGCAGCGTCGTCGGGGCAGACGAGCAGTACTTC; CDR3: CASSVVGADEQYF
J: TRBJ1-6; D: .; size: few; V: TRBV5-1; DNA: TGCGCCAGCAGCCCTTCGGGGGAAAATTCACCCCTCCACTTT; CDR3: CASSPSGENSPLHF
J: TRBJ2-3; D: TRBD1; size: .; V: TRBV7-9; DNA: TGTGCCAGCAGCCAAACGACAGGGGGAACAGATACGCAGTATTTT; CDR3: CASSQTTGGTDTQYF
J: TRBJ2-7; D: .; size: .; V: TRBV3-1; DNA: TGTGCCAGCAGCCAAGCGGCACAGAGTAGGTACGAGCAGTACTTC; CDR3: CASSQAAQSRYEQYF
J: TRBJ2-7; D: .; size: .; V: TRBV5-1; DNA: TGCGCCAGCAGCCCCTTCCCAAGCCTTAGCGACTACGAGCAGTACTTC; CDR3: CASSPFPSLSDYEQYF
J: TRBJ2-5; D: TRBD1; size: .; V: TRBV12-3/TRBV12-4; DNA: TGTGCCAGCAGGAATTCCCAACAGGGGGCTTGGGAGACCCAGTACTTC; CDR3: CASRNSQQGAWETQYF
J: TRBJ2-1; D: TRBD2; size: few; V: TRBV18; DNA: TGTGCCAGCTCACCCTTTCTAGCGGGGGGGCGAAGTAATGAGCAGTTCTTC; CDR3: CASSPFLAGGRSNEQFF
J: TRBJ2-2; D: .; size: few; V: TRBV6-1; DNA: TGTGCCAGCTGCCAGCGCCCAACCGGGGAGCTGTTTTTT; CDR3: CASCQRPTGELFF
J: TRBJ2-3; D: TRBD2; size: few; V: TRBV7-6; DNA: TGTGCCAGCAGCTTAGTTTCCAGCGGGAGCGCAGATACGCAGTATTTT; CDR3: CASSLVSSGSADTQYF
J: TRBJ2-7; D: .; size: .; V: TRBV20-1; DNA: TGCAGTGCTAGAGATCAAAAAAACGGCCAGGTGGACGAGCAGTACTTC; CDR3: CSARDQKNGQVDEQYF
J: TRBJ2-1; D: TRBD2; size: few; V: TRBV20-1; DNA: TGCAGTGCCGATCCTAGCGGGGGGGCCCGGGATGAGCAGTTCTTC; CDR3: CSADPSGGARDEQFF
J: TRBJ2-7; D: .; size: few; V: TRBV9; DNA: TGTGCCAGCAGCCGGGGGACTCACTCCTACGAGCAGTACTTC; CDR3: CASSRGTHSYEQYF